This T cell receptor beta chain was recovered during a study of response to subunit inactivated influenza vaccine. TCRdb ran MiXCR on the RT-PCR reads and lists one entry per CDR3 protein. In the table there are just under 550,000 distinct CDR3 sequences, approximately 22% of which are singletons. The same data also went into a second study, on T cells expressing NK-cell markers. That publication notes: Libraries used 5'RACE template switching adding universal primer site and UMIs. NKG2C+ dominant clonotypes from roughly 6 donors made up about 1.0-7.5% of CD8+ T cells.

This clonotype originated in a man aged 45 to 65 who received an inactivated influenza vaccine. The material sequenced was CD4+ T cells sorted from PBMCs, taken 11 to 12 days after vaccination.

In DNA, the CDR3 is TGTGCCAGCAGCTTAGAAAGAGGGTTCCACGTCCTGACTTTC. It encodes CASSLERGFHVLTF. The genes are TRBV11-2 and TRBJ2-6; a weak D match, TRBD2 (5 bases). Trimming removed 0 bases at V and 11 bases at J, with 11 bases between. This CDR3 has 14 amino acids. Germline values: CDR1 SGHAT, CDR2 FQNNGV. The entire variable domain, with the rest obtained from reference TRBV11-2 and TRBJ2-6, is as follows: EAGVAQSPRYKIIEKRQSVAFWCNPISGHATLYWYQQILGQGPKLLIQFQNNGVVDDSQLPKDRFSAERLKGVDSTLKIQPAKLEDSAVYLCASSLERGFHVLTFGAGSRLTVL.